This T cell receptor (beta chain) originates from a study of blood T cells in healthy people across ages. Study outcomes and limitations: Diversity estimated from one million T cells was considered an underestimate. Both naive CD4+ cell counts and diversity were greater in long-lived donors than in aged donors.

For every donor, a draw yielded around 10 milliliters of peripheral blood. Using a J-beta primer mix together with a sample-barcoded 5' primer, a second PCR was run for roughly 7 to 12 cycles. TCRdb used MiXCR to reprocess the 5' RACE reads, holding one entry per CDR3 protein. The sample records approximately 690,000 distinct CDR3 sequences, around 41% being singletons. With respect to this clonotype: Its cognate antigen is unknown.

Germline-derived CDR1 and CDR2 are SGHTA and FQGNSA. The V gene lost 2 bases and the J gene lost 4 bases, with 24 bases spanning the gap. The CDR3 is made up of 19 amino acids. Source material: blood. This TCR was recovered from a man older than 75 in good health. The chain carries TRBV7-2 and TRBJ1-3, with D uncertain. The CDR3 DNA sequence: TGTGCCAGCAGCTTAAACCCCCTCTCTTACAGTGATCCGGGAAACACCATATATTTT. It translates to CASSLNPLSYSDPGNTIYF.